The source of this TCR beta chain is a study of blood T cell repertoires in COVID-19. On the study more broadly: From the United States, Italy and Spain came samples of acute and convalescent COVID-19.

The age range of participants was about 18 to 90 years, with residence in about two dozen US areas. Germline loops: CDR1 SGHRS, CDR2 YFSETQ. Trimming removed 0 bases from V and 3 bases from J, with 11 bases in between. The CDR3 sequence is 15 residues long. Original analysis: Amplification from reference gene primers served as the basis for estimated nucleated cell counts. Clones were sequenced by immunoSEQ multiplex PCR, and TCRdb holds only the in-frame ones, with some missing. The V and J calls and the clone size are those of that table, but D and trimming were determined from the DNA. The sample shows over 250,000 clones, around nine tenths of them seen only once.

The material sequenced was PBMCs or T cells enriched from blood (not recorded which). This chain joins TRBV5-1 and TRBJ2-3, with D unclear. This receptor was identified in a woman between 18 and 29 years old who had recovered from COVID-19. CDR3 sequence reads: CASSLVLGVTDTQYF. CDR3 nucleotides: TGCGCCAGCAGCTTGGTGCTGGGCGTGACAGATACGCAGTATTTT.